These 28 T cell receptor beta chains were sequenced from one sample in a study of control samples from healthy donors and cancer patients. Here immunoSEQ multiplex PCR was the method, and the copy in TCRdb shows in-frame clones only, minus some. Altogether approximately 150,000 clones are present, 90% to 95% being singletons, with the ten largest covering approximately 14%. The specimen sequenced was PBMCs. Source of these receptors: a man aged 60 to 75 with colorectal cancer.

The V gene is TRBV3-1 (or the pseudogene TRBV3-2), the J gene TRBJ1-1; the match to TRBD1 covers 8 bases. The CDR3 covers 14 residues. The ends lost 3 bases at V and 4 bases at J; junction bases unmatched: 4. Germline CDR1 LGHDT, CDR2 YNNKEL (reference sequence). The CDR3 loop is CASSHRTGGTEAFF. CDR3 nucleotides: TGTGCCAGCAGCCATAGAACAGGGGGCACTGAAGCTTTCTTT.

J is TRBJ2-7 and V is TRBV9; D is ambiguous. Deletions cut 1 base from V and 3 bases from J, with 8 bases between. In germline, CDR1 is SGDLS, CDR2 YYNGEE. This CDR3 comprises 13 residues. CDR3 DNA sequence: TGTGCCAGCAGCGTATGGTCTGGCTACGAGCAGTACTTC. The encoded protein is CASSVWSGYEQYF.

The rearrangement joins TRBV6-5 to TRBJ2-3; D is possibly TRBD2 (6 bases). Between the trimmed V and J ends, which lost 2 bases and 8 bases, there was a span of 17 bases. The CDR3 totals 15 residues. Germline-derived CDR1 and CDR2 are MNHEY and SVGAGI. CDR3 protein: CASSYDSAEGVTQYF. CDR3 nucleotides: TGTGCCAGCAGTTACGACTCGGCGGAGGGCGTTACGCAGTATTTT.

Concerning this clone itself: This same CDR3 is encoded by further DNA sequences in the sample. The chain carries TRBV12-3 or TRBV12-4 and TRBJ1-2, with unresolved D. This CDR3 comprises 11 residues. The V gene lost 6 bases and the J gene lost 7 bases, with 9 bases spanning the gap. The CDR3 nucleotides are TGTGCCAGCAGCCGAAGCGGTGGCTACACCTTC. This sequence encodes CASSRSGGYTF.

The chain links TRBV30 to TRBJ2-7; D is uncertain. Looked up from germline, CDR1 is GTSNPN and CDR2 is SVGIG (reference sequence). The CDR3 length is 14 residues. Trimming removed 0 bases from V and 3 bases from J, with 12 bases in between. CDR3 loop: CAWSVQRKSYEQYF. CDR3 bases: TGTGCCTGGAGTGTACAACGGAAAAGCTACGAGCAGTACTTC.

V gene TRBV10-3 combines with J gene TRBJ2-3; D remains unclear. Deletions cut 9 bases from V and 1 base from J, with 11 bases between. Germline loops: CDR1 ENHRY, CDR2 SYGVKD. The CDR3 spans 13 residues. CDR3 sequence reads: CAIRIKGTDTQYF. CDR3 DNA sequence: TGTGCCATTAGGATAAAGGGCACAGATACGCAGTATTTT.

DNA of the CDR3: TGTGCCAGCAGTTACAGGGCAGAAAATCAGCCCCAGCATTTT. Its protein product is CASSYRAENQPQHF. The V gene is TRBV6-6, the J gene TRBJ1-5; D gene unclear. CDR1 is MNHNY and CDR2 is SVGAGI in the germline V gene (reference sequence). Trimming removed 2 bases from V and 4 bases from J, with 9 bases in between. The length of the CDR3 is 14 residues.

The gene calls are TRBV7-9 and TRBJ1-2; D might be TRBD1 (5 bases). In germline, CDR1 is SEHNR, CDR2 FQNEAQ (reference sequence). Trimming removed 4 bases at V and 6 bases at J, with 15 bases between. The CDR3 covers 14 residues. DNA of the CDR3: TGTGCCAGCAGCTCGTCGCAGGGATTCCATGGCTACACCTTC. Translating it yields CASSSSQGFHGYTF. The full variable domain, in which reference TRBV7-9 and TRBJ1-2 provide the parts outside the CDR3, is DTGVSQNPRHKITKRGQNVTFRCDPISEHNRLYWYRQTLGQGPEFLTYFQNEAQLEKSRLLSDRFSAERPKGSFSTLEIQRTEQGDSAMYLCASSSSQGFHGYTFGSGTRLTVV.

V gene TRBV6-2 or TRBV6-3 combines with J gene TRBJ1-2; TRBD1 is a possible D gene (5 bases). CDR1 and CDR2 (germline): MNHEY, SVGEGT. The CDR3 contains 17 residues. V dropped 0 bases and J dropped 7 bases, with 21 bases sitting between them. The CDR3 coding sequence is TGTGCCAGCAGTTACTCGACCAGTTACGCAGGGCCCTCTGGCTACACCTTC. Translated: CASSYSTSYAGPSGYTF.

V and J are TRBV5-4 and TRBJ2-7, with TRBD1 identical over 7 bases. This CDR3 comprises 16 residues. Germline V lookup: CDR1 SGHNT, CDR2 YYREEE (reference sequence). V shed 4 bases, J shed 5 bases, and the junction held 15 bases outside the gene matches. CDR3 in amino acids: CASSPGPQGVANEQYF. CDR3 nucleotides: TGTGCCAGCAGCCCGGGGCCCCAGGGGGTCGCGAACGAGCAGTACTTC.

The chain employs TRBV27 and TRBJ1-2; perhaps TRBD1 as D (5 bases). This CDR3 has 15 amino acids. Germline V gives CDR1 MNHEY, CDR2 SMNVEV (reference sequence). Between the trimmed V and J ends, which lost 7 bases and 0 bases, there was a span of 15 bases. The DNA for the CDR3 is TGTGCCAGCAAACCGGGGGGACGTCCTAACTATGGCTACACCTTC. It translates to CASKPGGRPNYGYTF.

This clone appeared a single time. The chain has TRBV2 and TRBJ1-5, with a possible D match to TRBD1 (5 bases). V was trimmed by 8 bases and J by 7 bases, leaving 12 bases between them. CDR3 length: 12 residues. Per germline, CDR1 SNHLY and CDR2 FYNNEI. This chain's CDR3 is CASWGVGQPQHF. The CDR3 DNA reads TGTGCCAGCTGGGGGGTTGGGCAGCCCCAGCATTTT.

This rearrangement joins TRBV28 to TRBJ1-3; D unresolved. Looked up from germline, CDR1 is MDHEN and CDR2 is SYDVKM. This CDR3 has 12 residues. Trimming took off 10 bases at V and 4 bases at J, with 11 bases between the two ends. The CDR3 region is CATLFSGNTIYF. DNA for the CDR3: TGTGCCACCTTATTCTCAGGAAACACCATATATTTT.

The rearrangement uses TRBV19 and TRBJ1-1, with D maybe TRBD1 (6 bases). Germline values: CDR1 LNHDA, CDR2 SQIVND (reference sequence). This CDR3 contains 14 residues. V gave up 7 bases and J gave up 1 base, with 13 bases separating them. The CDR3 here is CASKGPGENTEAFF. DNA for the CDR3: TGTGCCAGTAAGGGGCCAGGGGAGAACACTGAAGCTTTCTTT.

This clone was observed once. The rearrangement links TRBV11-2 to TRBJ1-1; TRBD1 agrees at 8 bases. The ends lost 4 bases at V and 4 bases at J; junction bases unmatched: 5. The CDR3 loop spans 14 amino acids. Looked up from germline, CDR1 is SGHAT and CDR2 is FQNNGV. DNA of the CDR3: TGTGCCAGCAGCTCCTCGGACAGGGCCACTGAAGCTTTCTTT. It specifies CASSSSDRATEAFF. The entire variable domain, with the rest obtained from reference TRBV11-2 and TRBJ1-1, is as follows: EAGVAQSPRYKIIEKRQSVAFWCNPISGHATLYWYQQILGQGPKLLIQFQNNGVVDDSQLPKDRFSAERLKGVDSTLKIQPAKLEDSAVYLCASSSSDRATEAFFGQGTRLTVV.

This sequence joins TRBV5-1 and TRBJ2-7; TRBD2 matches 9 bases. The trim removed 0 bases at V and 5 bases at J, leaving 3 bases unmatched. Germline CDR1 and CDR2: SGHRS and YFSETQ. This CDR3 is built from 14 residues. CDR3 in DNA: TGCGCCAGCAGCTTGGGGACTAGCGCGCACGAGCAGTACTTC. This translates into CASSLGTSAHEQYF.

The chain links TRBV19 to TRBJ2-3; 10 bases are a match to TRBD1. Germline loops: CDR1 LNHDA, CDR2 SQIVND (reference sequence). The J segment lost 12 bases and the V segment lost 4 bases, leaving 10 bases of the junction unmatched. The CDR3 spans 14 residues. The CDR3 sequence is CASSTSRDRGGQYF. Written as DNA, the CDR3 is TGTGCCAGTAGTACGTCCCGGGACAGGGGTGGTCAGTATTTT.

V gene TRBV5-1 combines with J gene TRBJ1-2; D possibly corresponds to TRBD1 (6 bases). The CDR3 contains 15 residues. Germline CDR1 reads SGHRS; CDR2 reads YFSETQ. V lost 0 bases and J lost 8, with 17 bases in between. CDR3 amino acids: CASSLGPPGVVGYTF. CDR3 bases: TGCGCCAGCAGCTTGGGGCCCCCAGGGGTAGTCGGCTACACCTTC.

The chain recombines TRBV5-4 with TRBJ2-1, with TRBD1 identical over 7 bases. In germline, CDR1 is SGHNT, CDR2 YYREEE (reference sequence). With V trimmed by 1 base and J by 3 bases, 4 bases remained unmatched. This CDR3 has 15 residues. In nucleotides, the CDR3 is TGTGCCAGCAGCTTGAGACAGGGAAGCTACAATGAGCAGTTCTTC. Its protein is CASSLRQGSYNEQFF.

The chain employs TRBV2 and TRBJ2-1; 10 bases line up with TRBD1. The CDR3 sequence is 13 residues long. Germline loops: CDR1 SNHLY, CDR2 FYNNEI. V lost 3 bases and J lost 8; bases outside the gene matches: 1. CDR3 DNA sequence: TGTGCCAGCAGTGAGGGGACAGGGGATGAGCAGTTCTTC. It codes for CASSEGTGDEQFF.

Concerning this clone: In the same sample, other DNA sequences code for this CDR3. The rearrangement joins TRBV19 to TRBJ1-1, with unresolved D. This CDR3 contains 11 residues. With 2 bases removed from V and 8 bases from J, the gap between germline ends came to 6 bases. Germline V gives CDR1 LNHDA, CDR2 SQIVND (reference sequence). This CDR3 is CASSIRSEAFF. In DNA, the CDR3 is TGTGCCAGTAGTATAAGGTCAGAAGCTTTCTTT.

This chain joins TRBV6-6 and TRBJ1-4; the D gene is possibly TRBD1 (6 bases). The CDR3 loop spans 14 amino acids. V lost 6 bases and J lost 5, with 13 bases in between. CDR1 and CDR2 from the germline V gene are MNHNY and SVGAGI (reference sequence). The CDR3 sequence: CASSREGGNEKLFF. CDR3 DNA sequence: TGTGCCAGCAGCCGGGAGGGGGGCAATGAAAAACTGTTTTTT.

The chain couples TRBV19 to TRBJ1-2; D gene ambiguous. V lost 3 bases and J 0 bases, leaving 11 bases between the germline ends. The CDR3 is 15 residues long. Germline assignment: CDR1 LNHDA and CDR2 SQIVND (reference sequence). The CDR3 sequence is CASSIKGYPNYGYTF. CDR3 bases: TGTGCCAGTAGTATTAAGGGTTACCCTAACTATGGCTACACCTTC.

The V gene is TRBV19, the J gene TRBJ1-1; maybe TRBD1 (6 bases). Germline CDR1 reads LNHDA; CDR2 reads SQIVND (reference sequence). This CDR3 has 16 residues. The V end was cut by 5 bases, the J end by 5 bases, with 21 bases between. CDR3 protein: CASSSIAGAKRTEAFF. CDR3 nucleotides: TGTGCCAGTAGTTCCATCGCGGGGGCGAAGAGGACTGAAGCTTTCTTT.

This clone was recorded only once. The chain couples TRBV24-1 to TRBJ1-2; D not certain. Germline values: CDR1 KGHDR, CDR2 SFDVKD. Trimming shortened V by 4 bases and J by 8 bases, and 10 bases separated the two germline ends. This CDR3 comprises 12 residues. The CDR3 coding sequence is TGTGCCACCAGTGACGGTAAGGGCGGCTACACCTTC. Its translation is CATSDGKGGYTF.

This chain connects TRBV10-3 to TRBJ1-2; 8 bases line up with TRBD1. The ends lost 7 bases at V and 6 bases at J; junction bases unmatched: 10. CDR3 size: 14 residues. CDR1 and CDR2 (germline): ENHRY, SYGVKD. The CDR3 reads CAITRTGTGNGYTF. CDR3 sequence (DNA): TGTGCCATCACTAGGACAGGGACCGGGAATGGCTACACCTTC.

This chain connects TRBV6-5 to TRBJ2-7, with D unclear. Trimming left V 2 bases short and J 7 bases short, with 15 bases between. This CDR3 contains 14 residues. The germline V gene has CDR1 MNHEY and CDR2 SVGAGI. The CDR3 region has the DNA TGTGCCAGCAGTTACGGCCCCGGGCTTGGGGAGCAGTACTTC. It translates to CASSYGPGLGEQYF.

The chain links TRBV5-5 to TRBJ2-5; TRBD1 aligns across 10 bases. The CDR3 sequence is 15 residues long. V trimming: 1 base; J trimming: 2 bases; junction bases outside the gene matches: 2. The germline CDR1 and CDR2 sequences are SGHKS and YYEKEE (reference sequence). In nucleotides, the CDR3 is TGTGCCAGCAGCTTGCTGGACAGGGGGCAAGAGACCCAGTACTTC. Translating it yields CASSLLDRGQETQYF.